The 23 T cell receptor beta chains below all came from one sample that was sequenced in a study of identical twins. TCRdb called the 5' RACE reads again in MiXCR, with one record for every CDR3 protein. The table has a few hundred thousand distinct CDR3 sequences, approximately 17% seen once. Sequencing was done on a sample of naive T cells sorted from blood. These receptors came from a man between 50 and 59 years old in good health.

The sample holds many counts of this clonotype. V and J are TRBV5-1 and TRBJ2-2; weak D call: TRBD2 (5 bases). Trimming took 7 bases from V and 2 from J, leaving 9 bases between them. The CDR3 covers 13 residues. Looked up from germline, CDR1 is SGHRS and CDR2 is YFSETQ. For the CDR3, the DNA is TGCGCCAGCCGGGATTATAACACCGGGGAGCTGTTTTTT. This codes for CASRDYNTGELFF.

This clonotype was counted many times. The chain is built from TRBV20-1 and TRBJ2-7; tentatively, D is TRBD1 (7 bases). Per the germline V gene, CDR1 is DFQATT and CDR2 is SNEGSKA (reference sequence). The CDR3 has 14 amino acids. V was pared by 5 bases and J by 1 base, with 15 bases between. In nucleotides, the CDR3 is TGCAGTGCTGTAATGACAGGGAGGTCCTACGAGCAGTACTTC. Amino acid sequence: CSAVMTGRSYEQYF.

The J gene is TRBJ2-3, the V gene TRBV10-3; the match to TRBD2 covers 7 bases. Per the germline V gene, CDR1 is ENHRY and CDR2 is SYGVKD. The CDR3 covers 19 residues. With 4 bases clipped from V and 5 bases from J, the junction kept 21 bases outside the gene matches. The CDR3 region is CAISVGDRNVAGPQDTQYF. In DNA, the CDR3 is TGTGCCATCAGTGTGGGTGACAGAAACGTAGCGGGTCCCCAAGATACGCAGTATTTT.

On this clonotype itself: With a much larger clone just one base away, this may be a read error. This chain uses TRBV20-1 with TRBJ2-3; D could derive from TRBD1 or TRBD2 (5 bases each). The germline V gene encodes CDR1 DFQATT and CDR2 SNEGSKA (reference sequence). CDR3 length: 16 amino acids. Between the trimmed V and J ends, which lost 5 bases and 4 bases, there was a span of 22 bases. The CDR3 reads CSAPTRDRTPSDTQYF. CDR3 bases: TGCAGTGCTCCCACTAGGGACCGAACACCATCAGATACGCAGTATTTT.

This clonotype was seen repeatedly, ten times or more. The genes are TRBV7-2 and TRBJ2-5, with 7 bases fitting TRBD1. The germline V gene encodes CDR1 SGHTA and CDR2 FQGNSA. Trimming removed 2 bases from V and 4 bases from J; junction bases left unmatched: 4. This CDR3 is built from 14 residues. The CDR3 sequence is CASSLTGARETQYF. In DNA form, the CDR3 reads TGTGCCAGCAGCTTAACAGGGGCGCGAGAGACCCAGTACTTC.

The sample holds a few counts of this clonotype. This chain uses TRBV5-6 with TRBJ1-2; 7 positions match TRBD1. The CDR3 contains 16 residues. Losses at the gene ends were 3 bases for V and 1 base for J; bases not matched to a gene: 9. Germline CDR1 SGHDT, CDR2 YYEEEE. CDR3 amino acids: CASSSLTGTDNYGYTF. CDR3 sequence (DNA): TGTGCCAGCAGCTCGTTAACCGGGACAGATAACTATGGCTACACCTTC. The variable domain in full, completed from reference TRBV5-6 and TRBJ1-2, reads DAGVTQSPTHLIKTRGQQVTLRCSPKSGHDTVSWYQQALGQGPQFIFQYYEEEERQRGNFPDRFSGHQFPNYSSELNVNALLLGDSALYLCASSSLTGTDNYGYTFGSGTRLTVV.

This clonotype was seen many times. The chain is built from TRBV10-3 and TRBJ1-3, with 10 nucleotides matching TRBD1. V lost 3 bases and J lost 1; bases outside the gene matches: 3. The germline V gene encodes CDR1 ENHRY and CDR2 SYGVKD. The CDR3 is 16 amino acids. CDR3 protein: CAISDPGQGSGNTIYF. The DNA of the CDR3 is TGTGCCATCAGTGACCCGGGACAGGGGTCTGGAAACACCATATATTTT.

This sequence joins TRBV7-2 and TRBJ2-1; D is possibly TRBD2 (5 bases). Between the trimmed V and J ends, which lost 4 bases and 3 bases, there was a span of 16 bases. CDR3 length: 16 amino acids. Germline CDR1 SGHTA, CDR2 FQGNSA. This chain's CDR3 is CASSSVGISVYNEQFF. In nucleotides, the CDR3 is TGTGCCAGCAGCTCAGTAGGGATTAGCGTCTACAATGAGCAGTTCTTC.

V is TRBV18 and J is TRBJ2-7, with a possible D match to TRBD1 (6 bases). The CDR3 length is 13 residues. Trimming removed 6 bases at V and 6 bases at J, with 15 bases between. The germline CDR1 and CDR2 sequences are KGHSH and LQKENI. CDR3 sequence reads: CASSPDSVAEQYF. CDR3 sequence (DNA): TGTGCCAGCTCCCCGGACAGTGTTGCCGAGCAGTACTTC.

This clonotype was seen a few times. The chain is built from TRBV12-3 or TRBV12-4 and TRBJ2-7, with 10 bases matching TRBD1. The CDR3 sequence is 15 residues long. Trimming removed 6 bases from V and 4 bases from J; junction bases left unmatched: 9. In DNA, the CDR3 is TGTGCCAGCAGAGCGCAGACAGGGGGCTTTTACGAGCAGTACTTC. Its protein is CASRAQTGGFYEQYF.

This clonotype was counted between two and nine times. V is TRBV7-9 and J is TRBJ2-1; D gene uncertain. V lost 1 base to trimming and J lost 5 bases, with 6 bases between them. CDR1 is SEHNR and CDR2 is FQNEAQ in the germline V gene (reference sequence). The CDR3 has 13 residues. The CDR3 reads CASSLVDHNEQFF. DNA of the CDR3: TGTGCCAGCAGCTTAGTCGACCACAATGAGCAGTTCTTC.

This chain uses TRBV20-1 with TRBJ1-1; 12 positions agree with TRBD1. CDR1 is DFQATT and CDR2 is SNEGSKA in the germline V gene (reference sequence). The CDR3 totals 14 residues. The trim removed 5 bases at V and 5 bases at J, leaving 6 bases unmatched. The CDR3 region has the DNA TGCAGTGCTTGGGACAGGGGGCGAGGAACTGAAGCTTTCTTT. Amino acids: CSAWDRGRGTEAFF.

This clonotype was observed at least ten times. This sequence joins TRBV6-1 and TRBJ2-1; 7 nucleotides align to TRBD2. Germline CDR1 reads MNHNS; CDR2 reads SASEGT. The ends lost 10 bases at V and 5 bases at J; junction bases unmatched: 5. The CDR3 is 12 residues long. DNA of the CDR3: TGTGCCACACGGGACTACCACAATGAGCAGTTCTTC. Protein product: CATRDYHNEQFF.

This clonotype was picked up many times. J is TRBJ1-6 and V is TRBV15; 8 bases map to TRBD1. CDR1 and CDR2 (germline): LNHNV, YYDKDF (reference sequence). The J segment lost 10 bases and the V segment lost 4 bases, leaving 9 bases of the junction unmatched. The CDR3 sequence is 15 residues long. This CDR3 reads CATSIGQGFQSPLHF. The CDR3 DNA reads TGTGCCACCAGCATAGGACAGGGTTTCCAATCACCCCTCCACTTT.

About this clonotype itself: At one boundary the junction diverges from the germline segment, which might be a read error. The chain couples TRBV5-1 to TRBJ2-3; 9 bases match TRBD2. The CDR3 loop spans 15 amino acids. The germline CDR1 and CDR2 sequences are SGHRS and YFSETQ. The CDR3 DNA sequence: TGCGCCTGCAGCTTGGCGGGGGGGCCCACAGATACGCAGTATTTT. Translated, it gives CACSLAGGPTDTQYF. The full variable domain, its missing parts supplied by reference TRBV5-1 and TRBJ2-3, is KAGVTQTPRYLIKTRGQQVTLSCSPISGHRSVSWYQQTPGQGLQFLFEYFSETQRNKGNFPGRFSGRQFSNSRSEMNVSTLELGDSALYLCACSLAGGPTDTQYFGPGTRLTVL.

This clonotype was seen repeatedly, ten times or more. CDR3 sequence: CSVGGRVNEQYF. Here the CDR3 DNA reads TGCAGCGTTGGGGGCAGGGTAAACGAGCAGTACTTC. The chain uses TRBV29-1 and TRBJ2-7; tentatively, D is TRBD1 (5 bases). Trimming cost V 4 bases and J 5 bases, with 12 bases left between them. This CDR3 region has 12 residues. Looked up from germline, CDR1 is SQVTM and CDR2 is ANQGSEA.

This clonotype turned up a few times. The chain couples TRBV6-1 to TRBJ1-1, with 9 bases that match TRBD1. Germline V gene lookup returns CDR1 MNHNS and CDR2 SASEGT. The trim removed 7 bases at V and 4 bases at J, leaving 7 bases unmatched. CDR3 length: 14 residues. DNA of the CDR3: TGTGCCAGCACTACCGGGACAGGGATCACTGAAGCTTTCTTT. Translation: CASTTGTGITEAFF.

This clonotype was observed a few times. V and J are TRBV12-3 or TRBV12-4 and TRBJ1-5, with D uncertain. The V gene lost 5 bases and the J gene lost 6 bases, with 14 bases spanning the gap. There are 14 residues in the CDR3. This chain's CDR3 is CASSTDGIGQPQHF. CDR3 nucleotide sequence: TGTGCCAGCAGTACCGATGGCATCGGTCAGCCCCAGCATTTT.

The CDR3 DNA reads TGCAGTGCACCGGGACTAGCGGGAGAGGAGCAGTTCTTC. Residues: CSAPGLAGEEQFF. The chain recombines TRBV20-1 with TRBJ2-1; 14 nucleotides match TRBD2. The CDR3 has 13 residues. CDR1 DFQATT and CDR2 SNEGSKA come from the germline V gene (reference sequence). V gave up 6 bases and J gave up 10 bases; unmatched junction bases: 5.

The chain links TRBV5-1 to TRBJ2-3; D is perhaps TRBD1 (5 bases). CDR3 length: 13 residues. The germline V gene encodes CDR1 SGHRS and CDR2 YFSETQ. Trimming shortened V by 4 bases and J by 2 bases, and 8 bases separated the two germline ends. CDR3 sequence (DNA): TGCGCCAGCAGCCAGACAGACACAGATACGCAGTATTTT. Translating it yields CASSQTDTDTQYF.

This clonotype came up many times. V and J are TRBV4-2 and TRBJ2-2; D is ambiguous. The CDR3 is made up of 15 amino acids. The V end lost 0 bases, the J end lost 5 bases, and 10 bases lay between the germline ends. In germline, CDR1 is LGHNA, CDR2 YNFKEQ. CDR3 region: CASSQDTRPTGELFF. DNA of the CDR3: TGTGCCAGCAGCCAAGATACTCGACCGACCGGGGAGCTGTTTTTT.

V and J are TRBV12-3 or TRBV12-4 and TRBJ1-5; 8 bases match TRBD1. This CDR3 has 14 amino acids. V lost 5 bases and J lost 6; bases outside the gene matches: 6. The CDR3 sequence is CASSRTGRGQPQHF. The CDR3 coding sequence is TGTGCCAGCAGTCGGACAGGGAGAGGTCAGCCCCAGCATTTT.

This clonotype was observed a few times. CDR3: CASSLVAGGPDTQYF. CDR3 DNA sequence: TGTGCCAGCAGCTTGGTGGCGGGAGGACCGGATACGCAGTATTTT. The rearrangement uses TRBV5-5 and TRBJ2-3; 8 bases line up with TRBD2. CDR3 length: 15 amino acids. CDR1 and CDR2 from the germline V gene are SGHKS and YYEKEE (reference sequence). Losses at the gene ends were 0 bases for V and 6 bases for J; bases not matched to a gene: 6.